The present T cell receptor (beta chain) was sequenced within a study of human T cells and chemical hapten exposure. Study-wide background: Small pooled library volume differences chiefly drove per-sample TCR yield variation. Study-level results: The study found that DPC sensitization did not change TCRs above 1 in 1000 frequency.

The CDR3 is made up of 16 amino acids. V was shortened by 0 bases and J by 3 bases, with 14 bases between the two germline ends. The V gene's germline CDR1 is WSHSY and CDR2 SAAADI. As for time point: healthy volunteer bleed at 2 weeks. Total RNA was isolated from whole blood that had not been fractionated. Library construction involved attaching unique molecular identifiers to individual cDNA molecules, which allowed quantitative, reproducible TCR counting. Authors' data handling: Approximately 100,000 TCRs per sample was the median, with a range of roughly 23,224 to 690,600. MiXCR was run by TCRdb on the RACE reads, yielding one entry per CDR3 protein. The V and J calls follow TCRdb's processing rather than the paper's. Of around 31,000 distinct CDR3 sequences listed, 7.4% are singletons. This clonotype was picked up a small number of times. Its antigen is not identified.

The sample taken for sequencing was whole blood. V and J are TRBV10-2 and TRBJ1-2; D might be TRBD1 (6 bases). The sequence was obtained from a human donor in good health. Some clones in this sample may be carry-over from other donors' samples. This CDR3 is CASSESMAGAYYGYTF. CDR3 DNA sequence: TGCGCCAGCAGTGAGTCGATGGCGGGGGCTTACTATGGCTACACCTTC.